The sequence of this T cell receptor (beta chain) was determined in a study of CD8+ T cells in alopecia areata (dated by TCRdb to between 2018 and 2020). Describing the broader study: Treated patients were enrolled in an open-label pilot trial of oral tofacitinib at 5 to 10 mg twice daily for moderate-to-severe alopecia areata. Tofacitinib was administered for 6 to 18 months, and 6 months of follow-up off drug were then conducted to assess delayed response and recurrence. For the treated patients, the SALT score, which quantifies what percentage of scalp surface area is affected, served as the measure of disease severity. High-throughput TCRbeta sequencing was used to examine T cell clonal expansion in alopecia areata in both the C3H/HeJ mouse model and human patients. In humans, TCRbeta sequencing was performed on scalp tissue and on sorted CD4+ and CD8+ peripheral blood T cells from healthy controls and from patients with patchy or totalis/universalis alopecia areata. Biopsies were taken from tofacitinib-treated patients at baseline and at 4 and 24 weeks of treatment, and a later scalp biopsy was taken in several of the tofacitinib-treated patients. Scalp clonality was compared across normal scalp (n=4), patchy alopecia areata scalp (n=8), and alopecia totalis/universalis scalp (n=8). The RNA source kit depended on sample type: the PAXgene miRNA kit for fixed scalp, the miRNeasy kit for PBMCs, and the RNeasy kit for mouse skin. Amplification of TCRbeta CDR3 regions was done by immunoSEQ multiplex PCR using 35 Vbeta forward primers and 13 Jbeta reverse primers. General findings and caveats noted by the study authors: Because the treated cohort was small and had just a single nonresponder, larger studies are needed to establish links between baseline CD8+ expansion and response. Compared with mice, TCR sequences shared between patients were less clear, possibly partly because of HLA diversity across the patient population. Scalp clonality and the number of expanded CD8+ clones among the top 100 scalp clones were significantly decreased by tofacitinib. Unlike mouse skin, which is dominated by gammadelta T cells, normal human skin has resident alphabeta T cells that are also sequenced, and this complicates analysis of the scalp TCR repertoire. During tofacitinib treatment, many expanded lesional clones stuck around in both scalp and blood, and this persistence may partly explain why relapse happens after treatment is stopped. Compared with normal scalp, lesional scalp had higher clonality and more expanded CD8+ clones, particularly in alopecia totalis/universalis, a pattern that suggests antigenic drive.

This clone was seen only a few times. The clone's antigen remains unknown. One base away there is no much larger clone; base qualities are not given. The time point label of this sample denotes: about 5 months on oral tofacitinib. The treatment or condition label, read with the paper, signifies: oral pan-JAK inhibitor, 5-10 mg twice daily. From alopecia areata patients, peripheral blood was collected along with lesional scalp punch biopsies. PBMCs were separated by density centrifugation and stained for CD3, CD4 and CD8, after which CD4+ and CD8+ T cells were sorted on a FACSAria. The method was the immunoSEQ multiplex PCR assay. RNA was extracted from all samples and reverse transcribed into cDNA, which served as template for TCR sequencing. SuperScript III was used for first-strand cDNA synthesis, primed with a 2:1 mix of oligo-dT and random hexamers. Amplification bias was assessed with a synthetic immune receptor repertoire, and residual bias was removed computationally. The source study handled its data this way. After raw reads were preprocessed to remove errors, the CDR3 was defined following IMGT conventions as running from the conserved cysteine to phenylalanine. Clonality was computed by normalizing Shannon entropy by log2 of the number of productive unique TCRs and subtracting the result from 1. Whether scalp clones were CD4 or CD8 was inferred by matching scalp TCRbeta sequences against CD4 and CD8 repertoires sorted from blood. TCRdb mirrors the immuneACCESS table, restricted to in-frame sequences. Some clones are absent from its copies; in checked studies, under half trace to an unresolved V gene, and the reason for the others is unknown. For V, J and clone size, that table is used; D and trimming come from the DNA. In this sample the table shows approximately 160,000 clones, less than 70% of which occur a single time. The ten biggest clones cover 14% of the sample.

V is cut back by 5 bases and J by 4 bases, with 6 bases in the junction unmatched. The CDR1 and CDR2 encoded by the germline V gene are SGHTA and FQGNSA. Including the terminal cysteine and phenylalanine, the CDR3 comprises 14 residues. Only CDR3 DNA is held: 42 bases, read in frame from base 1. Sequencing used CD4+ T cells sorted from blood, obtained at week 24, from a patient treated with tofacitinib. The rearrangement combines TRBV7-2 with TRBJ2-3, and 7 bases in between align with TRBD2. The TCR was taken from a human donor with alopecia areata. The sequenced DNA is TGTGCCAGCAGCCGTGGACTAGTGGCAGATACGCAGTATTTT. The encoded protein is CASSRGLVADTQYF.